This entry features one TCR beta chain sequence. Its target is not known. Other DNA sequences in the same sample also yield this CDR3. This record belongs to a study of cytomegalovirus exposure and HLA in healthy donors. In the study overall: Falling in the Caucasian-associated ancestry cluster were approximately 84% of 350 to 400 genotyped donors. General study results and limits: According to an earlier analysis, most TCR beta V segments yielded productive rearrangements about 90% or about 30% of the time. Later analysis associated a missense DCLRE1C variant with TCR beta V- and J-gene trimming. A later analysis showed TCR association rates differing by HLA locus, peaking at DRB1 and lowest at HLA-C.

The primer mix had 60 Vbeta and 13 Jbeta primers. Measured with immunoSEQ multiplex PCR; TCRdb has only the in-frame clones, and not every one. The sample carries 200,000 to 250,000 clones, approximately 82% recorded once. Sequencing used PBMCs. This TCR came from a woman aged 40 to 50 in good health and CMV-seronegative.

CDR3 DNA: TGTGCCAGCAGCTTCCAGGGCAGGGGGACCGGGGAGCTGTTTTTT. This encodes CASSFQGRGTGELFF. This chain uses TRBV7-3 with TRBJ2-2; 7 bases line up with TRBD1. CDR1 is SGHTA and CDR2 is FQGTGA in the germline V gene. This CDR3 has 15 amino acids. The V gene end was trimmed by 3 bases and the J gene end by 5 bases; junction bases not matched to a gene: 6.